This TCR beta chain was found in a study of T cell changes during pregnancy in multiple sclerosis. Some clones are missing from TCRdb's copy, which holds only in-frame ones; the method was immunoSEQ multiplex PCR. The table has tens of thousands of clones, roughly nine tenths seen once. CDR1 is KGHSH, CDR2 LQKENI, per germline. The CDR3 extends over 15 amino acids. Trimming stripped 3 bases from V and 4 bases from J, with 14 bases between. The TCR sequence derives from a female donor with multiple sclerosis, enrolled in a pregnancy study. The chain uses TRBV18 and TRBJ2-3; tentative D call: TRBD1 (6 bases). The input for sequencing was peripheral blood, taken before pregnancy. The CDR3 nucleotides read TGTGCCAGCTCACCCGGACAGACTCGTGCAGATACGCAGTATTTT. Translation gives CASSPGQTRADTQYF.